This T cell receptor beta chain was sequenced during a study of T cells after yellow fever vaccination. The TCR cDNA carried a universal primer site and UMIs from 5'RACE template switching. MiXCR, applied by TCRdb to the 5' RACE reads, yields one record per CDR3 protein. The repertoire has hundreds of thousands of distinct CDR3 sequences, around 4% of them found once; the top ten carry 20% to 30%. This clonotype showed up many times. Trimming removed 4 bases at V and 4 bases at J, with 7 bases between. CDR3 length: 12 residues. Germline V gene lookup returns CDR1 SEHNR and CDR2 FQNEAQ (reference sequence).

The sequencing here drew on PBMCs, taken on the day of the yellow fever booster vaccination. The receptor was isolated from a man younger than 30 who received the YFV17D yellow fever vaccine. The V and J genes are TRBV7-9 and TRBJ2-5, with D unresolved. CDR3 in amino acids: CASSSHRETQYF. CDR3 DNA: TGTGCCAGCAGCTCCCATCGAGAGACCCAGTACTTC.